The source of this T cell receptor beta chain is a study of OX40 agonist ivuxolimab in advanced cancers. Germline-derived CDR1 and CDR2 are MGHRA and YSYEKL. CDR3 size: 12 residues. Trimming took off 5 bases at V and 2 bases at J, with 4 bases between the two ends. Sequenced by immunoSEQ multiplex PCR; TCRdb stores in-frame clones only, minus some. The data contain about 100,000 clones, around nine tenths of them singletons. Patients were excluded for autoimmune disease history or systemic immunosuppression. On cycle 4 day 1 and cycle 7 day 1, as well as at baseline, blood was sampled. For this clone: No antigen is known for it.

Overall study findings and caveats: The study did not work out the antigen specificity of the expanded peripheral T cells. CD8+ T cells averaged more expanded clones than CD4+.

This chain joins TRBV4-1 and TRBJ2-1; D unresolved. The starting material was CD4+ or CD8+ T cells sorted from blood, obtained in a trial of the OX40 agonist ivuxolimab. The receptor was derived from an adult with an advanced solid tumor such as melanoma, head and neck, liver or kidney cancer. The chain's CDR3 is CASSGPYNEQFF. For the CDR3, the DNA is TGCGCCAGCAGCGGACCCTACAATGAGCAGTTCTTC.